This TCR beta chain was observed in a study of T cell responses to AZD1222 COVID-19 vaccine. Assay: immunoSEQ multiplex PCR; the TCRdb copy retains only in-frame clones and omits some. The sample carries about 110,000 clones, approximately 85% recorded once. Whole-study results and caveats: Sampling that yielded the repertoires occurred only after the peak T cell response. Clonal diversity was possibly underestimated, and the donors were mostly white British, with more females. Of spike-specific TCRs, nearly half reportedly target regions left unmutated in variants.

The germline CDR1 and CDR2 sequences are SGHVS and FQNEAQ. J lost 1 base, V lost 5 bases, and 5 bases had no gene match. CDR3 length equals 16 residues. As for this clone: Its antigen is not identified.

This receptor was obtained from an adult in good health. Material: peripheral blood, obtained on day 0 of MenACWY control vaccination. The chain links TRBV7-8 to TRBJ1-6; 7 bases map to TRBD1. This CDR3 is CASSRQQGSYNSPLHF. CDR3 in DNA: TGTGCCAGCAGCCGCCAACAGGGGTCCTATAATTCACCCCTCCACTTT.